The T cell receptor (beta chain) described here comes from a study of T cell responses to AZD1222 COVID-19 vaccine. The data were produced by immunoSEQ multiplex PCR, yet TCRdb's version contains in-frame clones alone and is incomplete. This repertoire includes some 150,000 clones. This CDR3 contains 14 residues. V dropped 1 base and J dropped 1 base, with 4 bases sitting between them. Germline CDR1 is MGHRA and CDR2 is YSYEKL. The chain recombines TRBV4-1 with TRBJ2-2; no reliable D call. The sequence was collected from an adult in good health. Sample: peripheral blood. As DNA, the CDR3 is TGCGCCAGCAGCCAAGTGGTGAACACCGGGGAGCTGTTTTTT. The encoded protein is CASSQVVNTGELFF.